This TCR beta chain came from a study of blood T cell repertoires in COVID-19. The protocol was immunoSEQ multiplex PCR, while the TCRdb copy is restricted to in-frame clones and leaves out a portion. The sample has roughly 97,000 clones, approximately 80% seen once. This CDR3 contains 13 residues. With 4 bases removed from V and 10 bases from J, the gap between germline ends came to 14 bases. CDR1 and CDR2 (germline): SGHDT, YYEEEE. What was sequenced was peripheral blood. V usage is TRBV5-6 and J usage is TRBJ1-4; TRBD1 is a possible D gene (6 bases). This TCR came from a man between 65 and 85 years old with acute or convalescent COVID-19. The CDR3 coding sequence is TGTGCCAGCAGCGACAGACAGGCCGGAAAACTGTTTTTT. It codes for CASSDRQAGKLFF.